A single sample is the source of the 10 T cell receptor beta chains below, sequenced in a study of T cell responses to AZD1222 COVID-19 vaccine. Generated by immunoSEQ multiplex PCR, the TCRdb table keeps only in-frame clones and is missing some. The table has some 96,000 clones, about nine tenths seen once. The specimen was peripheral blood, collected on day 0 of AZD1222 vaccination. These receptors were taken from an adult in good health.

V and J are TRBV9 and TRBJ2-1, with 8 bases fitting TRBD1. Per germline, CDR1 SGDLS and CDR2 YYNGEE. This CDR3 has 15 residues. V dropped 6 bases and J dropped 1; count of bases not matched to a gene: 6. The CDR3 loop is CASTKGQDSYNEQFF. DNA of the CDR3: TGTGCCAGCACCAAGGGACAGGATTCCTACAATGAGCAGTTCTTC.

The CDR3 protein is CASSHQNTDTQYF. The CDR3 nucleotides are TGTGCCAGCTCACACCAAAATACAGATACGCAGTATTTT. The chain employs TRBV18 and TRBJ2-3; D unclear. Germline V lookup: CDR1 KGHSH, CDR2 LQKENI. V was trimmed by 4 bases and J by 3 bases, leaving 8 bases between them. The CDR3 totals 13 residues.

The chain employs TRBV19 and TRBJ1-3; 7 bases are shared with TRBD1. V dropped 9 bases and J dropped 5; count of bases not matched to a gene: 16. The CDR3 contains 16 residues. Germline V CDR1 and CDR2: LNHDA, SQIVND (reference sequence). The DNA of the CDR3 is TGTGCCAGGTCAAATCAGACAGGGCGTCAAAGAAACACCATATATTTT. Its protein is CARSNQTGRQRNTIYF.

V and J are TRBV4-1 and TRBJ1-1; D gene uncertain. Trimming left V 0 bases short and J 1 base short, with 9 bases between. Per germline, CDR1 MGHRA and CDR2 YSYEKL. The length of the CDR3 is 15 residues. In DNA, the CDR3 is TGCGCCAGCAGCCAAGACCCCGCGGCGAACACTGAAGCTTTCTTT. This gives the protein CASSQDPAANTEAFF.

The chain combines TRBV11-2 with TRBJ2-1, with 8 positions matching TRBD2. V shed 5 bases and J 4 bases; nucleotides not matched to a gene: 7. The CDR3 is 15 residues long. Germline V gene lookup returns CDR1 SGHAT and CDR2 FQNNGV. In DNA, the CDR3 is TGTGCCAGCAGCACCCGGACTAGCAGGTACAATGAGCAGTTCTTC. Protein sequence: CASSTRTSRYNEQFF. Variable domain in full (rest from reference TRBV11-2 and TRBJ2-1): EAGVAQSPRYKIIEKRQSVAFWCNPISGHATLYWYQQILGQGPKLLIQFQNNGVVDDSQLPKDRFSAERLKGVDSTLKIQPAKLEDSAVYLCASSTRTSRYNEQFFGPGTRLTVL.

The chain carries TRBV6-5 and TRBJ1-1; possible D gene TRBD1, 6 bases. Trimming pared 2 bases from V and 9 bases from J, leaving 13 bases between. The CDR3 sequence is 13 residues long. Germline V CDR1 and CDR2: MNHEY, SVGAGI. The CDR3 sequence: CASSYLGHLQAFF. The CDR3 DNA sequence: TGTGCCAGCAGTTACCTGGGACACCTTCAAGCTTTCTTT.

This chain links TRBV5-1 with TRBJ2-1; possibly TRBD1 for D (7 bases). The germline gives CDR1 SGHRS, CDR2 YFSETQ. The CDR3 is 14 residues long. The V end lost 4 bases, the J end lost 5 bases, and 13 bases lay between the germline ends. The CDR3 spells CASSAGGMNNEQFF. The CDR3, as DNA: TGCGCCAGCAGCGCAGGGGGGATGAACAATGAGCAGTTCTTC.

This sequence joins TRBV6-4 and TRBJ2-1, with 10 bases aligning to TRBD2. V dropped 5 bases and J dropped 3; count of bases not matched to a gene: 4. The CDR3 is 15 residues long. Germline CDR1 and CDR2: MRHNA and SNTAGT. The CDR3 DNA reads as TGTGCCAGCAGTAGCGGGAGGGGCGTCTACAATGAGCAGTTCTTC. Its protein is CASSSGRGVYNEQFF.

The gene calls are TRBV7-9 and TRBJ1-4, with TRBD1 as a possible D gene (6 bases). Between the trimmed V and J ends, which lost 5 bases and 5 bases, there was a span of 15 bases. CDR3 size: 15 residues. CDR1 and CDR2 (germline): SEHNR, FQNEAQ (reference sequence). CDR3 nucleotide sequence: TGTGCCAGCAGCCCCCACAGGGCTCAAAATGAAAAACTGTTTTTT. Its protein product is CASSPHRAQNEKLFF.

The chain joins TRBV18 to TRBJ1-5; TRBD1 is a possible D gene (5 bases). CDR3 size: 15 residues. The V gene's germline CDR1 is KGHSH and CDR2 LQKENI. The V and J ends lost 2 bases and 3 bases respectively, with 11 bases between them. CDR3 nucleotides: TGTGCCAGCTCACCATTAGGGACCTCCAATCAGCCCCAGCATTTT. Protein product: CASSPLGTSNQPQHF.